This is a list of T cell receptor beta chains from one sample in a study of Ad26.COV2.S vaccination and SARS-CoV-2 variants. Sequenced by immunoSEQ multiplex PCR; TCRdb stores in-frame clones only, minus some. Among about 410,000 clones listed, about 88% were seen once. Specimen: peripheral blood, collected in a trial of Ad26.COV2.S vaccine versus placebo. The source is a person between 18 and 65 years old who received the Ad26.COV2.S COVID-19 vaccine or a placebo. Both conserved end residues are part of each CDR3. Fields, in order: V gene, CDR3 protein.

>TRBV7-9
CASSSQGIFEKETQYF
>TRBV6-5
CASSYDHTGRPYGYTF
>TRBV6-1
CASSEWGVGTEAFF
>TRBV2
CASSGDSLYGYTF
>TRBV6-5
CASSPREANTEAFF
>TRBV5-6
CASSLITAGNTDTQYF
>TRBV6-5
CASSPGGLQPQHF
>TRBV27
CASSLVWDGGTGGYTF
>TRBV5-4
CASSYTQGALGYTF
>TRBV14
CASSQHGSHTDTQYF
>TRBV30
CAWSVHQGKPEAFF
>TRBV2
CASSLNYEQYF
>TRBV19
CASSIPTQRAATGELFF
>TRBV7-2
CASSLSVNTEAFF
>TRBV11-2
CASSLGTGGLDEKLFF
>TRBV5-4
CASRLGWGSTGELFF
>TRBV7-9
CASSRGTGVAYEQYF
>TRBV5-4
CASTDGYSGNTIYF
>TRBV6-5
CASSYAGGAVSPLHF
>TRBV6-5
CASSYFGGLDEQFF
>TRBV5-4
CASSLVGQGKNTIYF
>TRBV6-5
CASKKGRGDGYTF
>TRBV10-3
CAIRANQGGNTEAFF
>TRBV2
CASKGLAGGNEQFF